What follows are 16 T cell receptor beta chains derived from one specimen sequenced in a study of blood T cell repertoires in COVID-19. Measured with immunoSEQ multiplex PCR; TCRdb has only the in-frame clones, and not every one. The sample lists about 240,000 clones, about 86% occurring once. The source material was peripheral blood. These receptors were taken from a woman of 80 years or more with acute or convalescent COVID-19.

The chain combines TRBV6-5 with TRBJ1-5; the D gene is possibly TRBD1 (5 bases). Trimming shortened V by 0 bases and J by 0 bases, and 9 bases separated the two germline ends. Germline loops: CDR1 MNHEY, CDR2 SVGAGI. The CDR3 runs 16 residues. The CDR3 loop is CASSYSGGPSNQPQHF. CDR3 DNA sequence: TGTGCCAGCAGTTACTCCGGGGGACCTAGCAATCAGCCCCAGCATTTT.

The gene calls are TRBV14 and TRBJ1-6; D remains unclear. The CDR3 consists of 13 residues. V was clipped by 0 bases and J by 7 bases, with 4 bases between them. Germline CDR1 and CDR2: SGHDN and FVKESK. CDR3 in amino acids: CASSQDLNSPLHF. The CDR3 region has the DNA TGTGCCAGCAGCCAAGATCTCAATTCACCCCTCCACTTT. The full variable domain, its missing parts supplied by reference TRBV14 and TRBJ1-6, is EAGVTQFPSHSVIEKGQTVTLRCDPISGHDNLYWYRRVMGKEIKFLLHFVKESKQDESGMPNNRFLAERTGGTYSTLKVQPAELEDSGVYFCASSQDLNSPLHFGNGTRLTVT.

The chain recombines TRBV28 with TRBJ1-4, with 7 bases fitting TRBD1. Germline V CDR1 and CDR2: MDHEN, SYDVKM. CDR3 size: 15 residues. J was trimmed by 8 bases and V by 5 bases; bases with no gene match: 11. CDR3 amino acids: CASSPSGGRKEKLFF. The CDR3 DNA follows: TGTGCCAGCAGTCCATCAGGGGGTAGGAAGGAAAAACTGTTTTTT.

This clone was found once. The chain recombines TRBV28 with TRBJ1-1; no reliable D call. Between the trimmed V and J ends, which lost 3 bases and 0 bases, there was a span of 11 bases. CDR3 size: 15 residues. From germline, CDR1 is MDHEN and CDR2 SYDVKM. Written as DNA, the CDR3 is TGTGCCAGCAGTTTGGTGGGCAGCATGAACACTGAAGCTTTCTTT. Translated, it gives CASSLVGSMNTEAFF.

This chain uses TRBV9 with TRBJ2-2; a possible D gene is TRBD2 (7 bases). The CDR3 totals 15 residues. Germline V gene data show CDR1 as SGDLS and CDR2 as YYNGEE. Trimming took 3 bases from V and 4 from J, leaving 13 bases between them. CDR3 residues: CASSAGGGGTGELFF. The CDR3 coding sequence is TGTGCCAGCAGCGCTGGGGGGGGCGGCACCGGGGAGCTGTTTTTT.

Of note for this clone: Other DNA sequences from this sample encode an identical CDR3 as well. CDR3 protein: CATSDLSGDQPQHF. The CDR3, as DNA: TGTGCCACCAGTGATTTGAGTGGAGATCAGCCCCAGCATTTT. This chain connects TRBV24-1 to TRBJ1-5; no reliable D call. CDR3 length equals 14 residues. CDR1 is KGHDR and CDR2 is SFDVKD in the germline V gene. The V gene lost 0 bases and the J gene lost 5 bases, with 7 bases spanning the gap.

This chain uses TRBV5-1 with TRBJ2-1; 8 bases are shared with TRBD1. Germline V gene sequence: CDR1 SGHRS, CDR2 YFSETQ. The CDR3 runs to 17 residues. Trimming removed 4 bases from V and 4 bases from J; junction bases left unmatched: 13. CDR3: CASSPTGRGREYNEQFF. CDR3 bases: TGCGCCAGCAGCCCCACGGGCAGGGGGCGAGAATACAATGAGCAGTTCTTC.

This clone was counted between two and nine times. The CDR3 loop reads CASSQDSSGGVNEQFF. As DNA, the CDR3 is TGCGCCAGCAGCCAAGATTCCAGCGGGGGGGTGAATGAGCAGTTCTTC. The chain employs TRBV4-1 and TRBJ2-1, with 10 bases matching TRBD2. Germline values: CDR1 MGHRA, CDR2 YSYEKL. CDR3 size: 16 residues. With 0 bases clipped from V and 7 bases from J, the junction kept 6 bases outside the gene matches.

The chain recombines TRBV9 with TRBJ2-6, with D unresolved. V gave up 2 bases and J gave up 0 bases, with 12 bases separating them. The CDR3 covers 17 residues. Germline V CDR1 and CDR2: SGDLS, YYNGEE. Here the CDR3 DNA reads TGTGCCAGCAGCGTTTGGGCAGCAGGCTCTGGGGCCAACGTCCTGACTTTC. Protein sequence: CASSVWAAGSGANVLTF.

The CDR3 loop reads CASSPLRGGTEAFF. In nucleotides, the CDR3 is TGTGCCAGCAGTCCACTGAGGGGAGGGACTGAAGCTTTCTTT. The chain employs TRBV28 and TRBJ1-1; the D gene is possibly TRBD1 (5 bases). The V and J ends lost 5 bases and 5 bases respectively, with 15 bases between them. The CDR3 runs 14 residues. Germline V gene data show CDR1 as MDHEN and CDR2 as SYDVKM.

With respect to this clone: This sample also contains other DNA sequences that code for the same CDR3. The chain links TRBV30 to TRBJ1-5, with 7 bases lining up with TRBD1. J lost 2 bases, V lost 5 bases, and 0 bases had no gene match. Germline values: CDR1 GTSNPN, CDR2 SVGIG (reference sequence). The CDR3 runs 12 residues. Written as DNA, the CDR3 is TGTGCCTGGGGACAGGGCAATCAGCCCCAGCATTTT. It encodes CAWGQGNQPQHF.

This chain joins TRBV7-9 and TRBJ1-6; possible D gene TRBD1, 6 bases. V shed 5 bases and J shed 5 bases, with 13 bases lying between them. Germline V gene lookup returns CDR1 SEHNR and CDR2 FQNEAQ (reference sequence). The CDR3 spans 15 residues. The CDR3 region has the DNA TGTGCCAGCAGCCCCGAGAGGGGGAATAATTCACCCCTCCACTTT. Protein sequence: CASSPERGNNSPLHF.

The chain employs TRBV4-1 and TRBJ1-3; 9 bases match TRBD1. The junction had 5 bases not matched to a gene; V was cut back by 6 bases and J by 2 bases. The germline CDR1 and CDR2 sequences are MGHRA and YSYEKL. The CDR3 contains 15 residues. CDR3 sequence: CASRSTGGTGNTIYF. DNA of the CDR3: TGCGCCAGCAGATCCACAGGGGGCACTGGAAACACCATATATTTT.

The rearrangement joins TRBV28 to TRBJ1-6; D perhaps matches TRBD1 (6 bases). V lost 6 bases to trimming and J lost 0 bases, with 18 bases between them. Germline CDR1 MDHEN, CDR2 SYDVKM. CDR3 length equals 18 residues. As DNA, the CDR3 is TGTGCCAGCAGCCCCCCCACAGGGATTAGCTCCTATAATTCACCCCTCCACTTT. Its translation is CASSPPTGISSYNSPLHF.

The J gene is TRBJ2-2, the V gene TRBV28, with a weak D call TRBD1 (6 bases). Trimming took off 4 bases at V and 1 base at J, with 13 bases between the two ends. Germline values: CDR1 MDHEN, CDR2 SYDVKM. This CDR3 has 16 amino acids. CDR3 sequence reads: CASSSGWGLNTGELFF. The CDR3 bases are TGTGCCAGCAGTTCAGGGTGGGGGCTGAACACCGGGGAGCTGTTTTTT.

This clone was seen only once. The chain links TRBV3-1 (or the pseudogene TRBV3-2) to TRBJ2-5; tentative D call: TRBD1 (6 bases). The germline CDR1 and CDR2 sequences are LGHDT and YNNKEL (reference sequence). Trimming removed 6 bases from V and 2 bases from J, with 16 bases in between. The CDR3 spans 15 residues. CDR3 in amino acids: CASSRRGQLQETQYF. CDR3 DNA sequence: TGTGCCAGCAGTCGGAGAGGACAGCTTCAAGAGACCCAGTACTTC.